Listed here are 7 T cell receptor beta chains from one sample, sequenced in a study of T-cell reconstitution after alpha-beta-depleted transplantation in children. Using unique molecular identifiers, the investigators prepared the TCRbeta library. TCRdb analysed the PCR reads with MiXCR anew, one entry per CDR3 protein. Of approximately 110,000 distinct CDR3 sequences in the sample, 23% were seen once. The sample consisted of PBMCs, mostly from graft donor cells, taken 180 days after TCRalphabeta/CD19-depleted stem cell transplant. These receptors all stem from a male patient aged 2 to 10 who had a stem cell transplant for chronic granulomatous disease, so the T cells may come from the graft donor.

On this clonotype: One junction end does not reproduce the germline sequence, and a read error may be involved. J is TRBJ2-1 and V is TRBV12-3 or TRBV12-4; possible D gene TRBD1, 6 bases. The CDR3 extends over 13 amino acids. The CDR3 DNA reads as TGTGCCAACAGTATAACAGGGATAAATGAGCAGTTCTTC. Translating it yields CANSITGINEQFF.

This clonotype was recorded a few times. The rearrangement uses TRBV20-1 and TRBJ2-7; TRBD1 is a possible D gene (7 bases). Between the trimmed V and J ends, which lost 6 bases and 3 bases, there was a span of 18 bases. Germline V CDR1 and CDR2: DFQATT, SNEGSKA (reference sequence). The CDR3 extends over 14 amino acids. The CDR3 reads CSAISRGDHYEQYF. The CDR3 DNA sequence: TGCAGTGCCATCAGCAGGGGGGATCACTACGAGCAGTACTTC.

The chain employs TRBV20-1 and TRBJ1-5; D is uncertain. V dropped 5 bases and J dropped 2 bases, with 19 bases sitting between them. Per germline, CDR1 DFQATT and CDR2 SNEGSKA (reference sequence). The CDR3 runs to 16 residues. The DNA of the CDR3 is TGCAGTGCTGGCAGACTGCGGGGTAGGGGCAATCAGCCCCAGCATTTT. Amino acid sequence: CSAGRLRGRGNQPQHF.

The CDR3: CSARWSRISTDTQYF. The CDR3, as DNA: TGCAGTGCTAGATGGTCCAGAATAAGCACAGATACGCAGTATTTT. The genes are TRBV20-1 and TRBJ2-3; no definite D call. The germline CDR1 and CDR2 sequences are DFQATT and SNEGSKA (reference sequence). The CDR3 contains 15 residues. V was cut by 2 bases and J by 0 bases, with 12 bases left in between.

This clonotype came up many times. The chain couples TRBV4-3 to TRBJ2-5; the match to TRBD1 covers 10 bases. The junction had 20 bases not matched to a gene; V was cut back by 5 bases and J by 5 bases. The CDR3 sequence is 19 residues long. In germline, CDR1 is LGHNA, CDR2 YSLEER. CDR3 bases: TGCGCCAGCAGCTCTGAGCCTGGGACAGGGGAAAACCCTCCGGAGACCCAGTACTTC. Amino acid sequence: CASSSEPGTGENPPETQYF.

The chain couples TRBV20-1 to TRBJ1-5; 7 bases match TRBD1. Germline V gene sequence: CDR1 DFQATT, CDR2 SNEGSKA (reference sequence). The CDR3 runs 16 residues. V lost 2 bases, J lost 0 bases, and 7 bases stayed unmatched. The chain's CDR3 is CSARSDRPYSNQPQHF. The CDR3 nucleotides are TGCAGTGCTAGATCGGACAGGCCTTATAGCAATCAGCCCCAGCATTTT.

CDR3: CASSLRRGYEQYF. The CDR3 region has the DNA TGTGCCAGCAGTCTCCGGCGGGGGTACGAGCAGTACTTC. The rearrangement uses TRBV7-2 and TRBJ2-7; the match to TRBD2 covers 7 bases. The V and J ends lost 6 bases and 4 bases, in that order; junction bases with no gene match: 6. CDR3 size: 13 residues. Looked up from germline, CDR1 is SGHTA and CDR2 is FQGNSA.